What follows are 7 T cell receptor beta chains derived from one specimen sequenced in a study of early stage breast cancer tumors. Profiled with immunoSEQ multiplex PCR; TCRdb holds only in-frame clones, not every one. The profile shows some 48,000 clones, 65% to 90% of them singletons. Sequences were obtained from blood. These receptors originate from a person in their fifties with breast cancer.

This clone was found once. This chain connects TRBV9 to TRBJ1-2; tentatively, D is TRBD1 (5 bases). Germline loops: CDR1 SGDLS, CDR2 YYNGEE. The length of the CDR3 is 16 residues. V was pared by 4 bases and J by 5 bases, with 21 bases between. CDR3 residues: CASSSNPHPGWYGYTF. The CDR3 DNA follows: TGTGCCAGCAGCTCTAACCCCCACCCAGGGTGGTATGGCTACACCTTC. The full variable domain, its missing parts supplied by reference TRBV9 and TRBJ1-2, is DSGVTQTPKHLITATGQRVTLRCSPRSGDLSVYWYQQSLDQGLQFLIQYYNGEERAKGNILERFSAQQFPDLHSELNLSSLELGDSALYFCASSSNPHPGWYGYTFGSGTRLTVV.

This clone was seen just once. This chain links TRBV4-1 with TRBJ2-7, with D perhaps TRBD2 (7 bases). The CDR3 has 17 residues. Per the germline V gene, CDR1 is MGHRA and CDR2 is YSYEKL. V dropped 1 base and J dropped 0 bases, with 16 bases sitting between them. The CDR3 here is CASSQGPGGGFSYEQYF. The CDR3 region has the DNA TGCGCCAGCAGCCAAGGGCCTGGGGGGGGCTTCTCCTACGAGCAGTACTTC.

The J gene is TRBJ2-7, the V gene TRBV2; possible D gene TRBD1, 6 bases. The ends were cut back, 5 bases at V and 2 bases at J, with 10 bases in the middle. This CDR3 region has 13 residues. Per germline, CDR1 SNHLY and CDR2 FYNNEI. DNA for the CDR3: TGTGCCAGCAGTTTGTACAGGGCCTACGAGCAGTACTTC. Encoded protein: CASSLYRAYEQYF.

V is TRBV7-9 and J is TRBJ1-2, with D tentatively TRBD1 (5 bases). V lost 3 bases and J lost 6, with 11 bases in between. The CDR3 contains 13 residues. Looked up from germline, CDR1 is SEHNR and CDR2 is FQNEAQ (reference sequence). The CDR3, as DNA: TGTGCCAGCAGCTTCTGGGGGGAAAATGGCTACACCTTC. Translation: CASSFWGENGYTF.

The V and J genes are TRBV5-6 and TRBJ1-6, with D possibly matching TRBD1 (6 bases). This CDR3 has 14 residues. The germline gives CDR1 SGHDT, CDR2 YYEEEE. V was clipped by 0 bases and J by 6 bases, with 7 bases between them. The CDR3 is CASSLAGANSPLHF. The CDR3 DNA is TGTGCCAGCAGCTTGGCAGGGGCTAATTCACCCCTCCACTTT.

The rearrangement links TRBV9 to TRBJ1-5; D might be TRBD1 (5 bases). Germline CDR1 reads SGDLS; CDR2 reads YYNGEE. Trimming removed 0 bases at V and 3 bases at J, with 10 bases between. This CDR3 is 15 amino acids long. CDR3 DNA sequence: TGTGCCAGCAGCGTAGGGTGGGGGATCAATCAGCCCCAGCATTTT. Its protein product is CASSVGWGINQPQHF. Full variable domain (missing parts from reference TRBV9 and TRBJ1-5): DSGVTQTPKHLITATGQRVTLRCSPRSGDLSVYWYQQSLDQGLQFLIQYYNGEERAKGNILERFSAQQFPDLHSELNLSSLELGDSALYFCASSVGWGINQPQHFGDGTRLSIL.

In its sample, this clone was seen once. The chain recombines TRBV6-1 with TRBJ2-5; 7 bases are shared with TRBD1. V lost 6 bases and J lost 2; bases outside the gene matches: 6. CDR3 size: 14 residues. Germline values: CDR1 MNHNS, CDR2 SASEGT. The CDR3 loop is CASSPGQFQETQYF. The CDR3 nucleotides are TGTGCCAGCAGCCCGGGACAGTTTCAAGAGACCCAGTACTTC.